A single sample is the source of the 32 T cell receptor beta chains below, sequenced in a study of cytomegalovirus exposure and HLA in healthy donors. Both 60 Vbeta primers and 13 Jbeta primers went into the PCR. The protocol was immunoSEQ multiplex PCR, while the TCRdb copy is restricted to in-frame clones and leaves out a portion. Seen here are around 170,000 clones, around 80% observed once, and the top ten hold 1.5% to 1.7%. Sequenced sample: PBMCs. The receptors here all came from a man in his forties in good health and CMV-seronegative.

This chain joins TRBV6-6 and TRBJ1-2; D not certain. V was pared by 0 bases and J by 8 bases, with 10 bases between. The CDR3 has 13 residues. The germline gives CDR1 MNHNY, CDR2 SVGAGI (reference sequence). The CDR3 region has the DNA TGTGCCAGCAGTTACTCGTGGGGAGACGGCTACACCTTC. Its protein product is CASSYSWGDGYTF.

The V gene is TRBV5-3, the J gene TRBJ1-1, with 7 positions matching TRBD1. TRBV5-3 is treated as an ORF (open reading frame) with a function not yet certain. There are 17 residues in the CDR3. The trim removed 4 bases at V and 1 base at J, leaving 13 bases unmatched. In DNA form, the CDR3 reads TGTGCCAGAAGCCAAAAACCGGACAGGCCCTCGAACACTGAAGCTTTCTTT. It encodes CARSQKPDRPSNTEAFF.

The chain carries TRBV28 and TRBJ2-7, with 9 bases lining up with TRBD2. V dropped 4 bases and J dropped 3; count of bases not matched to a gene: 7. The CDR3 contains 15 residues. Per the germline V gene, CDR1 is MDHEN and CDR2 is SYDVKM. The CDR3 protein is CASSSMTSGGYEQYF. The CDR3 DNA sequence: TGTGCCAGCAGTTCCATGACTAGCGGAGGCTACGAGCAGTACTTC.

As DNA, the CDR3 is TGTGCCAGCAGCCGGGCTAGCGGGATAATTTTGGACGAGCAGTACTTC. Its translation: CASSRASGIILDEQYF. The chain combines TRBV7-2 with TRBJ2-7, with 9 bases matching TRBD2. The CDR3 runs 16 residues. Looked up from germline, CDR1 is SGHTA and CDR2 is FQGNSA. V lost 5 bases and J lost 5; bases outside the gene matches: 13.

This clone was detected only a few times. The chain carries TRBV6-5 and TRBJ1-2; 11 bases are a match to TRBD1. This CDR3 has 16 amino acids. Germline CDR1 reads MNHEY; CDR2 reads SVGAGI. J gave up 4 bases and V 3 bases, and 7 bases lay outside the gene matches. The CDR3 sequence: CASSYVRTGGGYGYTF. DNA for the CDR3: TGTGCCAGCAGTTATGTGCGGACAGGGGGCGGCTATGGCTACACCTTC.

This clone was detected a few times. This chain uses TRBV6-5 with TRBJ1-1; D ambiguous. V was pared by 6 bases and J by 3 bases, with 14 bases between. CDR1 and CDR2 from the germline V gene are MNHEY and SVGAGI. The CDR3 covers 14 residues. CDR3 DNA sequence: TGTGCCAGCAGGCTGGGAGGTTTCGACACTGAAGCTTTCTTT. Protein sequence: CASRLGGFDTEAFF.

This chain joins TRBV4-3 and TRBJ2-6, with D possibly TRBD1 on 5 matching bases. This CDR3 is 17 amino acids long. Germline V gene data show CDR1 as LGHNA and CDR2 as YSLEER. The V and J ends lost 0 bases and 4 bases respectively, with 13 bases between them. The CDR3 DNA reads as TGCGCCAGCAGCCAAGAATTTGGGCAGGGAGGGGCCAACGTCCTGACTTTC. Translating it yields CASSQEFGQGGANVLTF.

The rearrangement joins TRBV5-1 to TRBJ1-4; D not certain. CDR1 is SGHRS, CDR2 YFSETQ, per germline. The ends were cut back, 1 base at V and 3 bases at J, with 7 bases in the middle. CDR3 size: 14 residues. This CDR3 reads CASSLTASNEKLFF. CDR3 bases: TGCGCCAGCAGCTTGACAGCATCTAATGAAAAACTGTTTTTT.

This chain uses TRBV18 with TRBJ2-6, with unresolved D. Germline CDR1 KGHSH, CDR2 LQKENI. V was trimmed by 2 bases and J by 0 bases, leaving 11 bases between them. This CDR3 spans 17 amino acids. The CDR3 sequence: CASSPLRGDSGANVLTF. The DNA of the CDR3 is TGTGCCAGCTCACCATTGCGCGGTGACTCTGGGGCCAACGTCCTGACTTTC.

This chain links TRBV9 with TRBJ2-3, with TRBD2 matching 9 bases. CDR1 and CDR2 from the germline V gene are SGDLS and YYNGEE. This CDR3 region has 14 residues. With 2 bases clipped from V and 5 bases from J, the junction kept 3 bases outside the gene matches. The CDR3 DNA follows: TGTGCCAGCAGCGTTTTAGCGGGAGAAGATACGCAGTATTTT. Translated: CASSVLAGEDTQYF.

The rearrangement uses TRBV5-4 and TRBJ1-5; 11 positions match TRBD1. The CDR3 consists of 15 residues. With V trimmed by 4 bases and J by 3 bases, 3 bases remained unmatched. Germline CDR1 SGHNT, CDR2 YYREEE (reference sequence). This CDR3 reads CASSAGQGDNQPQHF. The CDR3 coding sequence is TGTGCCAGCAGCGCGGGACAGGGGGACAATCAGCCCCAGCATTTT.

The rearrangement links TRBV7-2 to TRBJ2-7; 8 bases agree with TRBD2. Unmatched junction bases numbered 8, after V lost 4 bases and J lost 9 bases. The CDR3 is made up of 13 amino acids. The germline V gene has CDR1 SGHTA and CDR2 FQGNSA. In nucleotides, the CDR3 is TGTGCCAGCAGCTCCCTGGAACTAGCGGCGCAGTACTTC. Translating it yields CASSSLELAAQYF.

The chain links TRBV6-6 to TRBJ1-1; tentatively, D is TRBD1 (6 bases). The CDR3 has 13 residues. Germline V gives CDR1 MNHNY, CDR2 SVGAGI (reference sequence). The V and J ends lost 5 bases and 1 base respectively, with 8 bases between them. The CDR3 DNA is TGTGCCAGCAGTCAGGGGACGAACACTGAAGCTTTCTTT. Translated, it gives CASSQGTNTEAFF.

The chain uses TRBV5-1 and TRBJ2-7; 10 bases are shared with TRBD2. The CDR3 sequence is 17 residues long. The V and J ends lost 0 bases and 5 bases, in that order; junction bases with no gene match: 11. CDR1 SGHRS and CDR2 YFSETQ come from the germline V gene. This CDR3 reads CASSLAGAGGPSHEQYF. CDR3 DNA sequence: TGCGCCAGCAGCTTGGCCGGAGCGGGAGGGCCCAGCCACGAGCAGTACTTC.

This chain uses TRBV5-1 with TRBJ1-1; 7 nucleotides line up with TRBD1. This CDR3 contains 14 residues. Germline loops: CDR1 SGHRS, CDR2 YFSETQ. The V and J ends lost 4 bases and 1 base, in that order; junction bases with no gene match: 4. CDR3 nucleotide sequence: TGCGCCAGCAGCCTGGGACAGCCGAACACTGAAGCTTTCTTT. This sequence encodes CASSLGQPNTEAFF.

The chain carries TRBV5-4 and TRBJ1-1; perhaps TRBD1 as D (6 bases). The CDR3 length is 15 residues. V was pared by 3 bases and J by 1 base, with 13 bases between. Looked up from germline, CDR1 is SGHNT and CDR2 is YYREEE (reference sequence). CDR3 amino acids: CASSSNRGRNTEAFF. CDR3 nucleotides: TGTGCCAGCAGCTCTAATAGGGGGAGGAACACTGAAGCTTTCTTT.

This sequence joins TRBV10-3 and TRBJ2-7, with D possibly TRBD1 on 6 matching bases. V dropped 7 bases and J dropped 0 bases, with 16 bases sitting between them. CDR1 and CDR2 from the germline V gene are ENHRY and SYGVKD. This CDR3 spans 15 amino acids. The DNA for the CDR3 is TGTGCCATCAACGAAAGACAGGAAAGCTCCTACGAGCAGTACTTC. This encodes CAINERQESSYEQYF.

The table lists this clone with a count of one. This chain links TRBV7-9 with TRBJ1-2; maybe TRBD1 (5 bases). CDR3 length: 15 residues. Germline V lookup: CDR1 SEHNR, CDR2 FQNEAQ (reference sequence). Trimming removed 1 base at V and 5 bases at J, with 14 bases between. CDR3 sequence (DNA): TGTGCCAGCAGCTTAGGGGGGGTGGGGAGTTATGGCTACACCTTC. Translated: CASSLGGVGSYGYTF.

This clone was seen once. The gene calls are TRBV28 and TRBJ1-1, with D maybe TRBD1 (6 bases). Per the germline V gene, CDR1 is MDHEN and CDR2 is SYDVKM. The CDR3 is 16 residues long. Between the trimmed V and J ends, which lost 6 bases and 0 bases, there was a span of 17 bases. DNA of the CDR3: TGTGCCAGCAGCCCCCCCAGGGGCCCTGTGAACACTGAAGCTTTCTTT. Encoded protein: CASSPPRGPVNTEAFF. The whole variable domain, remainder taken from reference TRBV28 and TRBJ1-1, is DVKVTQSSRYLVKRTGEKVFLECVQDMDHENMFWYRQDPGLGLRLIYFSYDVKMKEKGDIPEGYSVSREKKERFSLILESASTNQTSMYLCASSPPRGPVNTEAFFGQGTRLTVV.

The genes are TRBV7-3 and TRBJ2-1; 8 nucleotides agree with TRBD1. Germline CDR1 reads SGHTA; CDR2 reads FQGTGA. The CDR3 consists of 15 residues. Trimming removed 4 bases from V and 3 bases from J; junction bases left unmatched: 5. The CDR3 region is CASSWTGSDYNEQFF. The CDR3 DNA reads TGTGCCAGCAGCTGGACAGGGTCGGACTACAATGAGCAGTTCTTC.

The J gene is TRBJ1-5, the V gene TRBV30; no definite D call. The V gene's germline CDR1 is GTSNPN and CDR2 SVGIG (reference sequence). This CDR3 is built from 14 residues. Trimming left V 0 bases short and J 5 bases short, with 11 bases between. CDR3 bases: TGTGCCTGGAGTGTACTTGTCACTGATCAGCCCCAGCATTTT. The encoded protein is CAWSVLVTDQPQHF.

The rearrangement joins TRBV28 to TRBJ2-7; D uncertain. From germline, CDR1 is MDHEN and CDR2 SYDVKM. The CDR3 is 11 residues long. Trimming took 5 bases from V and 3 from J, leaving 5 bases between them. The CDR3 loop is CASSNIYEQYF. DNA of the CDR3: TGTGCCAGCAGTAATATCTACGAGCAGTACTTC. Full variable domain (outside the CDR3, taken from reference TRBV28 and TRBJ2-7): DVKVTQSSRYLVKRTGEKVFLECVQDMDHENMFWYRQDPGLGLRLIYFSYDVKMKEKGDIPEGYSVSREKKERFSLILESASTNQTSMYLCASSNIYEQYFGPGTRLTVT.

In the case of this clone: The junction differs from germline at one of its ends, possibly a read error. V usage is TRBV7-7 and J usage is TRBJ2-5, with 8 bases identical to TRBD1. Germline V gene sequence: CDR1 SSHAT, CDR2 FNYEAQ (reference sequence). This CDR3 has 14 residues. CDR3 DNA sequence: TGTGCTAGCAGCCCCGGGACAGGACAAGAGACCCAGTACTTC. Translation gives CASSPGTGQETQYF.

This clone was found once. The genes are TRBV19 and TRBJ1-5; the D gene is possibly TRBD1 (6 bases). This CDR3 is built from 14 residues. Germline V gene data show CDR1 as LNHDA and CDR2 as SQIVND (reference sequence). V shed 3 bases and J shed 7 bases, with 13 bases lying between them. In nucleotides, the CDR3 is TGTGCCAGTAGTATTATACAGGGCGGGCAGCCCCAGCATTTT. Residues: CASSIIQGGQPQHF.

CDR3 nucleotide sequence: TGTGCCAGCAGTTCCGGGGGTAGCCATACGCAGTATTTT. Residues: CASSSGGSHTQYF. The chain has TRBV7-3 and TRBJ2-3; D possibly corresponds to TRBD2 (6 bases). In germline, CDR1 is SGHTA, CDR2 FQGTGA. V lost 6 bases to trimming and J lost 7 bases, with 14 bases between them. The CDR3 is made up of 13 amino acids.

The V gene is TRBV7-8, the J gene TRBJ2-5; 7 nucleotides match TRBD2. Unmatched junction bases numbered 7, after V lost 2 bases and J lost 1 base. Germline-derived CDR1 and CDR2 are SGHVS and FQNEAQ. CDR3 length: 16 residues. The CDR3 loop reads CASSLRDLAAQETQYF. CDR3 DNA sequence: TGTGCCAGCAGCTTAAGGGACCTAGCGGCCCAAGAGACCCAGTACTTC.

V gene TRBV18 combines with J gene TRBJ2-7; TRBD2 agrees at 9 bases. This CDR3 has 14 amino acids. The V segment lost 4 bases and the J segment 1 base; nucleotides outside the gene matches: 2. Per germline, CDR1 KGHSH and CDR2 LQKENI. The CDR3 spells CASSRTSESYEQYF. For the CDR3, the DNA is TGTGCCAGCTCACGGACTAGCGAGTCCTACGAGCAGTACTTC.

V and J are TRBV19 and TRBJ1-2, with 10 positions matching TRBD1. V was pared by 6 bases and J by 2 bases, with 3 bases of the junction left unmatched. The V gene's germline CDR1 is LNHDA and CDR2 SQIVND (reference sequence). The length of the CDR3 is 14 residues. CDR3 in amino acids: CASSDRGRNYGYTF. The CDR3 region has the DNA TGTGCCAGTAGCGACAGGGGGCGCAACTATGGCTACACCTTC.

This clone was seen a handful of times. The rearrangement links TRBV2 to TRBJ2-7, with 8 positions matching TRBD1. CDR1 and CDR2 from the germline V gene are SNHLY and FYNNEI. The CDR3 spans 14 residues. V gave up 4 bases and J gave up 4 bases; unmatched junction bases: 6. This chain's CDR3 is CASSADRVSYEQYF. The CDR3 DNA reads TGTGCCAGCAGTGCGGACAGGGTCTCATACGAGCAGTACTTC. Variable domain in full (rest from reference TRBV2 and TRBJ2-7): EPEVTQTPSHQVTQMGQEVILRCVPISNHLYFYWYRQILGQKVEFLVSFYNNEISEKSEIFDDQFSVERPDGSNFTLKIRSTKLEDSAMYFCASSADRVSYEQYFGPGTRLTVT.

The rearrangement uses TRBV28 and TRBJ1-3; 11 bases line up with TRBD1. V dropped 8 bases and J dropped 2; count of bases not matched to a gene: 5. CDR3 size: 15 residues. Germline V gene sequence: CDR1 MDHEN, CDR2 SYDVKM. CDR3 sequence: CASLGDRGAGNTIYF. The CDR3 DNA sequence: TGTGCCAGCCTGGGGGACAGGGGGGCTGGAAACACCATATATTTT.

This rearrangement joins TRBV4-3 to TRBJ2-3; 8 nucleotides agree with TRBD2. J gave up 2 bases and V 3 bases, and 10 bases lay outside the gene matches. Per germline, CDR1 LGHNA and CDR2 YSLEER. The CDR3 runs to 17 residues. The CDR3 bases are TGCGCCAGCAGCCAGACTATCGGGAGGGGGAACACAGATACGCAGTATTTT. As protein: CASSQTIGRGNTDTQYF.

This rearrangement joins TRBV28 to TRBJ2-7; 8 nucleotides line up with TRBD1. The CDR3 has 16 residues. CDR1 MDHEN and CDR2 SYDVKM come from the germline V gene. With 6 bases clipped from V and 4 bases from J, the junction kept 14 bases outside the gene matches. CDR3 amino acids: CASSPGGAELLYEQYF. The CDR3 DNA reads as TGTGCCAGCAGCCCAGGGGGCGCCGAACTTTTATACGAGCAGTACTTC.